Presented here are 22 T cell receptor beta chains from one specimen sequenced in a study of cytomegalovirus exposure and HLA in healthy donors (dated by TCRdb to about 2017). The method behind the library was the immunoSEQ multiplex PCR assay. The multiplex PCR relied on a mix of 60 forward primers for TCR Vbeta segments and 13 reverse primers for TCR Jbeta segments. TCRdb retrieved this table from immuneACCESS and kept in-frame rearrangements only. Not all clones are present; in checked studies, unresolved V genes account for under half, and no reason is known for the remainder. Within this sample are 130,000 to 150,000 clones, with 80% to 85% of them counted one time only. The top ten clonotypes cover approximately 3% of the sample. What was sequenced was PBMCs. The receptors originated from a male donor in good health and CMV-seronegative.

The chain couples TRBV18 to TRBJ2-7; 9 bases align to TRBD2. The J segment lost 6 bases and the V segment lost 1 base, leaving 13 bases of the junction unmatched. Germline V gene data show CDR1 as KGHSH and CDR2 as LQKENI. CDR3 length: 17 residues. DNA for the CDR3: TGTGCCAGCTCACCACTAGCGGGAGAAACCTCGAAATCCGAGCAGTACTTC. Its protein product is CASSPLAGETSKSEQYF.

The chain combines TRBV9 with TRBJ2-2; 11 bases map to TRBD2. Trimming cost V 4 bases and J 5 bases; bases outside gene matches: 7. There are 16 residues in the CDR3. In germline, CDR1 is SGDLS, CDR2 YYNGEE. This chain's CDR3 is CASSPTSGSRTGELFF. The CDR3 region has the DNA TGTGCCAGCAGCCCCACTAGCGGGAGTCGAACCGGGGAGCTGTTTTTT.

V gene TRBV6-6 combines with J gene TRBJ1-2, with 7 bases identical to TRBD1. Germline trimming cut 2 bases from V and 3 bases from J; bases unmatched to any gene: 3. The germline V gene encodes CDR1 MNHNY and CDR2 SVGAGI (reference sequence). This CDR3 has 14 residues. The CDR3 loop is CASSYIGQDYGYTF. DNA of the CDR3: TGTGCCAGCAGTTACATCGGACAGGACTATGGCTACACCTTC.

The chain joins TRBV6-5 to TRBJ1-2; TRBD1 aligns across 7 bases. V was pared by 11 bases and J by 2 bases, with 5 bases of the junction left unmatched. Germline V gene data show CDR1 as MNHEY and CDR2 as SVGAGI. The CDR3 has 12 amino acids. DNA of the CDR3: TGTGCCCCCCAGGACAGGAACTATGGCTACACCTTC. The encoded protein is CAPQDRNYGYTF.

The V call is TRBV11-2, the J call TRBJ2-1; 10 nucleotides align to TRBD2. The V gene end was trimmed by 2 bases and the J gene end by 15 bases; junction bases not matched to a gene: 13. Germline CDR1 is SGHAT and CDR2 is FQNNGV. The CDR3 length is 15 residues. The CDR3 loop reads CASSLLVSGGALLFF. Here the CDR3 DNA reads TGTGCCAGCAGCTTATTAGTGAGCGGGGGGGCCCTCTTGTTCTTC.

This chain links TRBV9 with TRBJ1-5; perhaps TRBD1 as D (6 bases). Deletions cut 3 bases from V and 6 bases from J, with 10 bases between. CDR1 SGDLS and CDR2 YYNGEE come from the germline V gene. The CDR3 sequence is 13 residues long. CDR3 residues: CASSGGPGQPQHF. The CDR3, as DNA: TGTGCCAGCAGCGGGGGGCCGGGTCAGCCCCAGCATTTT.

V usage is TRBV2 and J usage is TRBJ2-5; no reliable D call. The CDR3 has 12 amino acids. Germline CDR1 and CDR2: SNHLY and FYNNEI. V lost 0 bases and J 9 bases, leaving 8 bases between the germline ends. CDR3 protein: CASSEAGRAQYF. The CDR3, as DNA: TGTGCCAGCAGTGAAGCTGGCCGGGCCCAGTACTTC.

This clone has more than one count but fewer than ten. The V call is TRBV2, the J call TRBJ1-2; TRBD1 matches 7 bases. The V gene end was trimmed by 3 bases and the J gene end by 4 bases; junction bases not matched to a gene: 11. CDR3 length: 16 amino acids. From germline, CDR1 is SNHLY and CDR2 FYNNEI. The chain's CDR3 is CASSEGTGAFSYGYTF. For the CDR3, the DNA is TGTGCCAGCAGTGAGGGAACAGGGGCCTTTTCCTATGGCTACACCTTC.

The rearrangement uses TRBV28 and TRBJ1-2, with 9 bases lining up with TRBD1. With 3 bases clipped from V and 7 bases from J, the junction kept 9 bases outside the gene matches. CDR3 size: 15 residues. Germline CDR1 MDHEN, CDR2 SYDVKM. The CDR3 nucleotides are TGTGCCAGCAGTTTTCCGGGACAGGGCGACACTGGCTACACCTTC. It codes for CASSFPGQGDTGYTF.

The chain is built from TRBV10-3 and TRBJ2-7, with D tentatively TRBD2 (6 bases). From germline, CDR1 is ENHRY and CDR2 SYGVKD. V lost 5 bases and J 3 bases, leaving 11 bases between the germline ends. This CDR3 contains 13 residues. The CDR3 sequence: CAISYIGSYEQYF. The CDR3 DNA follows: TGTGCCATCAGTTATATCGGGAGCTACGAGCAGTACTTC.

This clone occurred a few times. The chain recombines TRBV7-2 with TRBJ2-1; TRBD2 matches at 7 bases. J was trimmed by 7 bases and V by 0 bases; bases with no gene match: 6. Germline loops: CDR1 SGHTA, CDR2 FQGNSA. The CDR3 loop spans 15 amino acids. The CDR3 region is CASSLARGSTNEQFF. The CDR3 DNA follows: TGTGCCAGCAGCTTAGCGCGCGGGAGTACAAATGAGCAGTTCTTC.

CDR3 DNA sequence: TGTGCCAGCGGCCAAAGACAGGGGGGGAATTCACCCCTCCACTTT. It translates to CASGQRQGGNSPLHF. The chain employs TRBV5-5 and TRBJ1-6; 9 bases align to TRBD1. The CDR3 totals 15 residues. In germline, CDR1 is SGHKS, CDR2 YYEKEE (reference sequence). The V and J ends lost 7 bases and 7 bases, in that order; junction bases with no gene match: 9.

This chain connects TRBV6-1 to TRBJ1-5, with D perhaps TRBD1 (5 bases). Germline CDR1 reads MNHNS; CDR2 reads SASEGT. CDR3 length equals 17 residues. Trimming removed 2 bases from V and 6 bases from J, with 20 bases in between. In nucleotides, the CDR3 is TGTGCCAGCAGTGAAACGGTGCGCAGGGTAGAACGTCAGCCCCAGCATTTT. Amino acids: CASSETVRRVERQPQHF.

The J gene is TRBJ2-1, the V gene TRBV6-4; maybe TRBD2 (6 bases). Trimming cost V 5 bases and J 3 bases, with 11 bases left between them. This CDR3 has 14 residues. Germline CDR1 reads MRHNA; CDR2 reads SNTAGT. Here the CDR3 reads CASSRGGFYNEQFF. CDR3 nucleotide sequence: TGTGCCAGCAGTAGGGGAGGCTTCTACAATGAGCAGTTCTTC.

This clone was observed a single time. The same CDR3 is also encoded by other DNA sequences in this sample. The rearrangement links TRBV7-9 to TRBJ2-3; TRBD1 matches 8 bases. J lost 2 bases, V lost 3 bases, and 4 bases had no gene match. Germline CDR1 is SEHNR and CDR2 is FQNEAQ (reference sequence). The CDR3 contains 15 residues. For the CDR3, the DNA is TGTGCCAGCAGCTTCACAGGGGGTTCCACAGATACGCAGTATTTT. Translation gives CASSFTGGSTDTQYF.

The chain is built from TRBV6-6 and TRBJ1-1; possible D gene TRBD1, 6 bases. The V end was cut by 5 bases, the J end by 4 bases, with 14 bases between. Germline CDR1 MNHNY, CDR2 SVGAGI (reference sequence). CDR3 length: 14 amino acids. CDR3 nucleotides: TGTGCCAGCAGTGATTCTATCAGGGGCACTGAAGCTTTCTTT. Residues: CASSDSIRGTEAFF.

The chain uses TRBV5-6 and TRBJ1-3, with TRBD1 as a possible D gene (5 bases). Germline lookup yields CDR1 SGHDT and CDR2 YYEEEE. V was cut by 2 bases and J by 2 bases, with 11 bases left in between. This CDR3 is 15 amino acids long. The DNA for the CDR3 is TGTGCCAGCAGCTTTCCCAGGGTGACTGGAAACACCATATATTTT. This codes for CASSFPRVTGNTIYF.

This clone showed up just once. The rearrangement uses TRBV7-3 and TRBJ2-6, with 8 positions matching TRBD1. The CDR3 loop spans 16 amino acids. CDR1 is SGHTA, CDR2 FQGTGA, per germline. After removal of 4 bases from V and 2 bases from J, the junction contained 4 bases not matched to a gene. Written as DNA, the CDR3 is TGTGCCAGCAGCTCTCTGACAGGGGCTGGGGCCAACGTCCTGACTTTC. Amino acid sequence: CASSSLTGAGANVLTF.

There are a few counts of this clone. The V gene is TRBV6-5, the J gene TRBJ1-5; D is unclear. The CDR3 contains 14 residues. V lost 0 bases, J lost 5 bases, and 8 bases lay in between. CDR1 and CDR2 (germline): MNHEY, SVGAGI. The DNA for the CDR3 is TGTGCCAGCAGTTACTCGGAGGTGGATCAGCCCCAGCATTTT. Protein product: CASSYSEVDQPQHF.

V gene TRBV9 combines with J gene TRBJ2-3; 9 nucleotides line up with TRBD2. Per the germline V gene, CDR1 is SGDLS and CDR2 is YYNGEE. The CDR3 is 16 amino acids. Unmatched junction bases numbered 10, after V lost 3 bases and J lost 5 bases. CDR3 residues: CASSASGRHTGDTQYF. In DNA form, the CDR3 reads TGTGCCAGCAGCGCCAGCGGGAGGCACACGGGAGATACGCAGTATTTT.

V and J are TRBV6-5 and TRBJ1-3; D is possibly TRBD1 (6 bases). Trimming removed 6 bases at V and 4 bases at J, with 16 bases between. The germline V gene has CDR1 MNHEY and CDR2 SVGAGI. This CDR3 has 15 residues. CDR3 DNA: TGTGCCAGCAGCTCCGCAGGGGCCGGAGGAAACACCATATATTTT. The encoded protein is CASSSAGAGGNTIYF.

This chain joins TRBV30 and TRBJ2-1, with D possibly TRBD2 on 6 matching bases. The CDR3 runs 14 residues. V dropped 5 bases and J dropped 8 bases, with 19 bases sitting between them. Per the germline V gene, CDR1 is GTSNPN and CDR2 is SVGIG (reference sequence). The chain's CDR3 is CAWATSGLPYEQFF. CDR3 coding DNA: TGTGCCTGGGCGACTAGTGGGTTACCCTATGAGCAGTTCTTC.